The sequence of this T cell receptor (beta chain) was determined in a study of identical twins. Broader study findings: The study found weaker excess twin sharing in beta out-of-frame sequences. Zero-insertion analyses were open to partial confounding by invariant MAIT and iNKT cells.

This clonotype has a count of ten or more. Its antigen is unknown. The CDR3 has 16 residues. CDR1 SGHRS and CDR2 YFSETQ come from the germline V gene. The ends lost 4 bases at V and 3 bases at J; junction bases unmatched: 8. One entry per CDR3 protein, called by TCRdb with MiXCR from the 5' RACE reads. This table holds 600,000 to 850,000 distinct CDR3 sequences, roughly 20% found once. These same records also appear under a second study, on T cells expressing NK-cell markers.

This sequence joins TRBV5-1 and TRBJ2-1, with TRBD1 matching 9 bases. The sequencing input was PBMCs. This TCR derives from a woman between 18 and 29 years old in good health. The chain's CDR3 is CASSQRGQGIYNEQFF. The CDR3 DNA reads as TGCGCCAGCAGCCAACGGGGACAGGGAATCTACAATGAGCAGTTCTTC.